This T cell receptor (beta chain) is drawn from a study of blood T cell repertoires in COVID-19 (dated by TCRdb to about 2020). With respect to the entire study: Collaborator samples came from the United States, Italy and Spain and covered acute and convalescent phases of COVID-19. The dataset comprised deeply sampled blood TCRbeta repertoires from subjects exposed to, actively infected with, or recovered from COVID-19. Nearly every sample came with metadata listing a de-identified subject ID, COVID-19 status, age in years and sex. The prospective study material was composed of cDNA or gDNA derived from T cells, B-cell-depleted T cells, or PBMCs. A freely available public database, intended as a resource for researchers studying the immune response to SARS-CoV-2, is where the repertoires were released. Where available, HLA class I and class II types were taken from metadata supplied by the sample provider and were not determined by assay-based typing. Samples were obtained from the ongoing ImmuneRACE study (first 160 participants) and from about 1,300 subjects provided by 6 global collaborators.

TCRbeta CDR3 regions were amplified from genomic DNA by means of the immunoSEQ Assay, a bias-controlled multiplex PCR. In the original analysis: The number of nucleated cells in each sample was estimated from the amplification of reference gene primers within the assay. To quantify the absolute abundance of each unique TCRbeta CDR3 rearrangement, sequence reads were collapsed and filtered. For each sample, productive Simpson clonality was calculated as the square root of Simpson's diversity index over productive rearrangements. Entries here come from immuneACCESS through TCRdb and include only in-frame sequences with V and J called. Some clones fail to appear in such tables; in the studies checked, an unresolved V gene covers under half of the shortfall, and the cause of the remainder is unknown. Clone size and the V and J calls come from that table; the DNA yielded D and trimming. For this sample there are about 81,000 clones; over 90% appear just once. Clones ranked in the top ten supply around 4.7% of the sample.

Worth noting for this clone: Its recognized antigen is unknown. No per-base quality is available; no much larger clone lies one base away.

The collaborating institutions used their own protocols to collect whole blood in K2EDTA tubes. For TCRbeta analysis, collaborators shipped samples as frozen whole blood, isolated PBMCs, or DNA extracted from either of those sample types. Here V drops 3 bases and J drops 10 bases, and the junction holds 7 bases not matched to any gene. Measured from the cysteine to the phenylalanine, the CDR3 is 13 residues long. Of all the DNA, just the CDR3 is kept, 39 bases in frame from base 1. CDR1 and CDR2, looked up from the germline V gene (reference sequence), are SGHNT and YYREEE. Overall study results and their limits: How much clinical and demographic metadata was included differed by source and by participant, and the metadata was provided uncurated.

Sequenced input: peripheral blood. The chain is assembled from TRBV5-4 and TRBJ2-1, with 7 central nucleotides matching TRBD2. The TCR originated in a human donor with active COVID-19. The donor label of this sample is uncertain. The CDR3 is CASSWGGGFEQFF. The nucleotides read TGTGCCAGCAGCTGGGGGGGTGGGTTCGAGCAGTTCTTC.